This T cell receptor (beta chain) was recovered during a study of cytomegalovirus exposure and HLA in healthy donors. General study findings and limits: A later analysis reportedly identified an Asian-associated ancestry cluster as carrying fewer N-insertions than the approximately 670-donor mean. There were three CMV-associated chains whose specificity for CMV antigens was confirmed in vitro.

PCR primers comprised 60 Vbeta and 13 Jbeta primers. The assay was immunoSEQ multiplex PCR, and TCRdb's table has in-frame clones only and misses some. The table includes about 160,000 clones, 75% detected once. Of note for this clone: The antigen is not known.

The CDR3 covers 14 residues. CDR1 is KGHSH, CDR2 LQKENI, per germline. After removal of 2 bases from V and 6 bases from J, the junction contained 1 base not matched to a gene. It was healthy bone marrow donors who served as donors. The chain recombines TRBV18 with TRBJ1-5; 10 bases line up with TRBD1. Sequences were obtained from PBMCs. The sequence was collected from a man in his late teens or twenties in good health and CMV-seronegative. In DNA form, the CDR3 reads TGTGCCAGCTCACCAGGGACAGGGGTTCAGCCCCAGCATTTT. Its protein is CASSPGTGVQPQHF.